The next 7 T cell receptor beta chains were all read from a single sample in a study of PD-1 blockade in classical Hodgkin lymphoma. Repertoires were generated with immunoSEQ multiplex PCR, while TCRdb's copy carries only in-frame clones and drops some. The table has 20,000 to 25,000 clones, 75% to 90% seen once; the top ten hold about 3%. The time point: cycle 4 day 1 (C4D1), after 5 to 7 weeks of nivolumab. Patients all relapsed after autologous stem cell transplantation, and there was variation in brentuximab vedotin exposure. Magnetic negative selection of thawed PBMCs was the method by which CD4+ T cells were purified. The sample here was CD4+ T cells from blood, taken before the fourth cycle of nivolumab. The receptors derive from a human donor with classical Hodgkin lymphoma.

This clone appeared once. CDR3 amino acids: CASSPGQIPQPQHF. The CDR3 nucleotides are TGTGCCAGCTCACCAGGACAGATACCTCAGCCCCAGCATTTT. This chain uses TRBV18 with TRBJ1-5, with D possibly being TRBD1 (6 bases). Trimming cost V 2 bases and J 6 bases, with 11 bases left between them. This CDR3 region has 14 residues. Per the germline V gene, CDR1 is KGHSH and CDR2 is LQKENI.

The CDR3 bases are TGCGCCAGCAGCCGTGGGACAGAAGTCTCCTACGAGCAGTACTTC. Protein sequence: CASSRGTEVSYEQYF. The rearrangement links TRBV4-3 to TRBJ2-7; TRBD1 aligns across 7 bases. V trimming: 4 bases; J trimming: 0 bases; junction bases outside the gene matches: 6. The germline gives CDR1 LGHNA, CDR2 YSLEER. The CDR3 covers 15 residues.

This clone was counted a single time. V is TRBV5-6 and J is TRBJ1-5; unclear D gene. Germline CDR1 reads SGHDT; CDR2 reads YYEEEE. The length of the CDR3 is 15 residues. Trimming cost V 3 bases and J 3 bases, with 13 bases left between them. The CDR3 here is CASSSGEKVNQPQHF. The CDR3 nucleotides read TGTGCCAGCAGCTCCGGAGAGAAGGTCAATCAGCCCCAGCATTTT. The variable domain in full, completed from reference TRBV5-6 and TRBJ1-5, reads DAGVTQSPTHLIKTRGQQVTLRCSPKSGHDTVSWYQQALGQGPQFIFQYYEEEERQRGNFPDRFSGHQFPNYSSELNVNALLLGDSALYLCASSSGEKVNQPQHFGDGTRLSIL.

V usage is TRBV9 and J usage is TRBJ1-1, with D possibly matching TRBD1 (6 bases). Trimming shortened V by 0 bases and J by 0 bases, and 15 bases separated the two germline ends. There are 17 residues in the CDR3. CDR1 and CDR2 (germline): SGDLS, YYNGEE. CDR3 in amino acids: CASSVAPLGQMNTEAFF. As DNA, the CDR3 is TGTGCCAGCAGCGTAGCTCCATTAGGACAGATGAACACTGAAGCTTTCTTT.

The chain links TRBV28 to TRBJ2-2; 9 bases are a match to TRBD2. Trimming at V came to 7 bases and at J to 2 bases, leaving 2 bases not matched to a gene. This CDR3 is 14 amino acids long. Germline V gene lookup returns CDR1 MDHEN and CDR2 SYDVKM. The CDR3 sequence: CASTAGGNTGELFF. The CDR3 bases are TGTGCCAGCACAGCGGGGGGAAACACCGGGGAGCTGTTTTTT.

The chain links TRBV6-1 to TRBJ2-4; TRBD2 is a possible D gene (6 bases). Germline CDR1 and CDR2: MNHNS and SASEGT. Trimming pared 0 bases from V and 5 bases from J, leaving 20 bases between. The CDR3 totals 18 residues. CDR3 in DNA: TGTGCCAGCAGTGAAGCACGCAGGAGGGAGTGGGGTGAAAACATTCAGTACTTC. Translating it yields CASSEARRREWGENIQYF.

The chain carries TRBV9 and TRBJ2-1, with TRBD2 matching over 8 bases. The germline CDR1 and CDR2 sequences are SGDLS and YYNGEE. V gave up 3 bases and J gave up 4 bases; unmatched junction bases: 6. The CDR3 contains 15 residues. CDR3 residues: CASSAVAGSYNEQFF. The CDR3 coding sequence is TGTGCCAGCAGCGCCGTAGCGGGGAGTTACAATGAGCAGTTCTTC.